The 15 T cell receptor beta chains below were found in one sample sequenced in a study of cytotoxic CD8 clonotypes in ibrutinib-treated CLL. The assay was immunoSEQ multiplex PCR, and TCRdb's table has in-frame clones only and misses some. The sample has some 150,000 clones, around 80% seen once; the top ten hold less than 8.5%. The sequenced sample was PBMCs, obtained after 36 months of ibrutinib treatment. These receptors originate from a human donor with chronic lymphocytic leukemia.

This clone qualifies as medium-sized (0.01 to 0.1%). The chain combines TRBV5-8 with TRBJ2-2; D may be TRBD1 or TRBD2 (6 bases each). CDR3 size: 16 residues. Germline V gives CDR1 SGHTS, CDR2 YDEGEE. The germline V and J ends were trimmed by 5 bases and 0 bases, with 14 bases remaining between them. This CDR3 reads CASSPAGHSNTGELFF. The CDR3 bases are TGTGCCAGCAGTCCTGCGGGACACTCGAACACCGGGGAGCTGTTTTTT.

This clone has a handful of counts. The rearrangement links TRBV6-5 to TRBJ2-2; the match to TRBD1 covers 8 bases. The CDR3 has 16 residues. Trimming removed 2 bases from V and 6 bases from J; junction bases left unmatched: 8. The germline CDR1 and CDR2 sequences are MNHEY and SVGAGI. In DNA form, the CDR3 reads TGTGCCAGCAGTTACAAAACAGGGGGACCCGCCGGGGAGCTGTTTTTT. Translating gives CASSYKTGGPAGELFF.

The rearrangement joins TRBV6-5 to TRBJ2-4; 7 bases align to TRBD1. CDR3 length equals 13 residues. Germline-derived CDR1 and CDR2 are MNHEY and SVGAGI. With V trimmed by 8 bases and J by 3 bases, 4 bases remained unmatched. The CDR3 DNA follows: TGTGCCAGCCAGGACAGGAACAAAAACATTCAGTACTTC. It is translated as CASQDRNKNIQYF.

This CDR3 reads CASSRQTSGRIEQFF. As DNA, the CDR3 is TGTGCCAGCTCACGACAGACTAGCGGGAGGATTGAGCAGTTCTTC. The chain links TRBV18 to TRBJ2-1; 13 nucleotides match TRBD2. CDR3 size: 15 residues. V lost 4 bases and J lost 9; bases outside the gene matches: 6. Per germline, CDR1 KGHSH and CDR2 LQKENI. Based on the CDR3 plus reference TRBV18 and TRBJ2-1, the full variable domain is NAGVMQNPRHLVRRRGQEARLRCSPMKGHSHVYWYRQLPEEGLKFMVYLQKENIIDESGMPKERFSAEFPKEGPSILRIQQVVRGDSAAYFCASSRQTSGRIEQFFGPGTRLTVL.

The V and J genes are TRBV5-4 and TRBJ2-7, with 10 bases aligning to TRBD1. The CDR3 covers 14 residues. Germline V gene data show CDR1 as SGHNT and CDR2 as YYREEE (reference sequence). V lost 3 bases, J lost 3 bases, and 3 bases stayed unmatched. The DNA of the CDR3 is TGTGCCAGCAGCTGGGGACAGGGGAACTACGAGCAGTACTTC. Its translation: CASSWGQGNYEQYF.

The V gene is TRBV6-6, the J gene TRBJ2-1; no definite D call. Germline loops: CDR1 MNHNY, CDR2 SVGAGI (reference sequence). Trimming took 2 bases from V and 9 from J, leaving 5 bases between them. The CDR3 has 11 residues. CDR3 amino acids: CASSYTAEQFF. CDR3 in DNA: TGTGCCAGCAGTTACACGGCTGAGCAGTTCTTC.

J is TRBJ2-3 and V is TRBV5-1; the D gene is possibly TRBD1 (5 bases). The V gene's germline CDR1 is SGHRS and CDR2 YFSETQ. Trimming left V 0 bases short and J 2 bases short, with 16 bases between. CDR3 length equals 17 residues. Here the CDR3 reads CASSLGPMGRITDTQYF. The CDR3 DNA follows: TGCGCCAGCAGCTTGGGACCGATGGGGCGAATCACAGATACGCAGTATTTT.

The chain links TRBV18 to TRBJ1-3; D is possibly TRBD1 (5 bases). Germline lookup yields CDR1 KGHSH and CDR2 LQKENI. CDR3 size: 15 residues. Trimming removed 3 bases from V and 0 bases from J, with 9 bases in between. The CDR3 spells CASSPSDSSGNTIYF. CDR3 bases: TGTGCCAGCTCACCGAGTGACAGCTCTGGAAACACCATATATTTT.

The table lists this clone with a few counts. The CDR3 loop reads CASRGDSNQPQHF. CDR3 coding DNA: TGCGCCAGCAGGGGAGACAGCAATCAGCCCCAGCATTTT. The rearrangement links TRBV5-1 to TRBJ1-5; D unresolved. Trimming removed 5 bases at V and 1 base at J, with 7 bases between. The length of the CDR3 is 13 residues. CDR1 and CDR2 (germline): SGHRS, YFSETQ.

The chain recombines TRBV19 with TRBJ1-5, with D perhaps matching TRBD1 (6 bases). CDR3 length equals 15 residues. The V end was cut by 9 bases, the J end by 4 bases, with 19 bases between. The germline V gene encodes CDR1 LNHDA and CDR2 SQIVND (reference sequence). The CDR3 sequence: CASRQDRLGNQPQHF. Here the CDR3 DNA reads TGTGCCAGCCGACAGGACCGGTTGGGAAATCAGCCCCAGCATTTT.

The chain carries TRBV4-2 and TRBJ1-5, with 7 positions matching TRBD1. The CDR3 totals 15 residues. Germline V CDR1 and CDR2: LGHNA, YNFKEQ. V shed 0 bases and J 6 bases; nucleotides not matched to a gene: 5. The CDR3 reads CASSQDLGGTQPQHF. DNA of the CDR3: TGTGCCAGCAGCCAAGATCTAGGGGGCACTCAGCCCCAGCATTTT.

The rearrangement uses TRBV4-2 and TRBJ2-1; TRBD2 matches at 10 bases. There are 15 residues in the CDR3. Trimming removed 4 bases from V and 4 bases from J; junction bases left unmatched: 4. Germline CDR1 and CDR2: LGHNA and YNFKEQ. The CDR3 is CASSPSGSVYNEQFF. DNA for the CDR3: TGTGCCAGCAGCCCTAGCGGGAGCGTATACAATGAGCAGTTCTTC.

This clone was counted a few times. The chain combines TRBV5-6 with TRBJ1-4; the D is unclear. The V gene's germline CDR1 is SGHDT and CDR2 YYEEEE. The CDR3 is made up of 14 amino acids. V lost 7 bases and J lost 1, with 11 bases in between. The chain's CDR3 is CASGLRETNEKLFF. CDR3 coding DNA: TGTGCCAGCGGTTTGAGGGAAACTAATGAAAAACTGTTTTTT.

The chain recombines TRBV27 with TRBJ2-1; 12 bases match TRBD2. There are 18 residues in the CDR3. The junction had 15 bases not matched to a gene; V was cut back by 7 bases and J by 5 bases. Germline V gives CDR1 MNHEY, CDR2 SMNVEV (reference sequence). CDR3 sequence: CASTKGASGRAGDNEQFF. CDR3 DNA: TGTGCCAGCACCAAGGGGGCTAGCGGGAGGGCCGGGGACAATGAGCAGTTCTTC.

In DNA, the CDR3 is TGTGCCAGCAGTAGAAGGGGGCAACAGCCCCAGCATTTT. Protein sequence: CASSRRGQQPQHF. V and J are TRBV6-5 and TRBJ1-5; 7 positions match TRBD1. This CDR3 comprises 13 residues. The junction had 5 bases not matched to a gene; V was cut back by 5 bases and J by 7 bases. Germline V lookup: CDR1 MNHEY, CDR2 SVGAGI.